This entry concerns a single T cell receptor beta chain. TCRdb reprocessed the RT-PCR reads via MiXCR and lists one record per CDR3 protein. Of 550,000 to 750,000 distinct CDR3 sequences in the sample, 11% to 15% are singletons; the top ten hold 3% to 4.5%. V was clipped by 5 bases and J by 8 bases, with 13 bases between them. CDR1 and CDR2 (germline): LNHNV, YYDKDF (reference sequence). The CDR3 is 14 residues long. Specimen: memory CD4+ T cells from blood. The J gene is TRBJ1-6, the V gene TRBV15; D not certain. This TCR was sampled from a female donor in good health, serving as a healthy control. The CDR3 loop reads CATSSIGRDSPLHF. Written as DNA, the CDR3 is TGTGCCACCAGCTCCATAGGGAGGGATTCACCCCTCCACTTT.